These 32 T cell receptor beta chains share one sample of origin, sequenced in a study of beta chain features in type 1 diabetes. Sequenced material consisted of expressed TCRB transcripts (all of the isolated RNA was reverse transcribed). Data came from immunoSEQ multiplex PCR; TCRdb stores just in-frame clones and leaves some out. Here the sample spans roughly 300,000 clones, 12% to 15% being singletons. Sequencing input: central memory CD4+ T cells from blood. These receptors were obtained from a man younger than 45 in good health.

The chain links TRBV6-1 to TRBJ2-3, with 9 bases matching TRBD1. V shed 10 bases and J 1 base; nucleotides not matched to a gene: 6. This CDR3 is built from 14 residues. From germline, CDR1 is MNHNS and CDR2 SASEGT. The CDR3, as DNA: TGTGCCATTTCCCGGGACAGGGGCACAGATACGCAGTATTTT. It encodes CAISRDRGTDTQYF.

The chain recombines TRBV4-1 with TRBJ2-5; 13 bases are a match to TRBD2. Germline CDR1 and CDR2: MGHRA and YSYEKL. The CDR3 length is 20 residues. The ends lost 3 bases at V and 2 bases at J; junction bases unmatched: 15. Here the CDR3 DNA reads TGCGCCAGCAGCCAGGCGACTAGCGGGGGGACTCGAGGTTGGCAAGAGACCCAGTACTTC. Translation: CASSQATSGGTRGWQETQYF.

V is TRBV5-6 and J is TRBJ1-1; no firm D call. The CDR3 extends over 17 amino acids. The V gene's germline CDR1 is SGHDT and CDR2 YYEEEE. V was trimmed by 3 bases and J by 1 base, leaving 19 bases between them. This CDR3 is CASSYGFSGSGNTEAFF. CDR3 DNA: TGTGCCAGCAGCTATGGCTTCTCGGGATCCGGGAACACTGAAGCTTTCTTT.

The chain links TRBV5-4 to TRBJ1-1; D not resolved. V was trimmed by 4 bases and J by 5 bases, leaving 12 bases between them. Germline CDR1 and CDR2: SGHNT and YYREEE (reference sequence). CDR3 size: 13 residues. The CDR3 bases are TGTGCCAGCAGCCCGAAGGGCGGGACTGAAGCTTTCTTT. It codes for CASSPKGGTEAFF.

This clone was seen a handful of times. The V call is TRBV11-2, the J call TRBJ2-4; D might be TRBD1 (5 bases). CDR3 size: 17 residues. V was clipped by 2 bases and J by 4 bases, with 18 bases between them. The V gene's germline CDR1 is SGHAT and CDR2 FQNNGV. The CDR3 DNA follows: TGTGCCAGCAGCTTAAGGCCATCAGGGATGGGGAAAAACATTCAGTACTTC. Protein product: CASSLRPSGMGKNIQYF. The entire variable domain, with the rest obtained from reference TRBV11-2 and TRBJ2-4, is as follows: EAGVAQSPRYKIIEKRQSVAFWCNPISGHATLYWYQQILGQGPKLLIQFQNNGVVDDSQLPKDRFSAERLKGVDSTLKIQPAKLEDSAVYLCASSLRPSGMGKNIQYFGAGTRLSVL.

This chain uses TRBV2 with TRBJ1-1; D is undetermined. From germline, CDR1 is SNHLY and CDR2 FYNNEI. This CDR3 has 12 residues. V lost 4 bases to trimming and J lost 2 bases, with 5 bases between them. CDR3 protein: CASSVDNTEAFF. CDR3 sequence (DNA): TGTGCCAGCAGTGTAGATAACACTGAAGCTTTCTTT.

CDR3 sequence reads: CASSLTGKSSNEQFF. CDR3 DNA sequence: TGTGCCAGCAGCTTGACAGGGAAGTCCAGCAATGAGCAGTTCTTC. The V and J genes are TRBV6-5 and TRBJ2-1; 7 bases are shared with TRBD1. The CDR3 sequence is 15 residues long. The germline V gene encodes CDR1 MNHEY and CDR2 SVGAGI. With V trimmed by 6 bases and J by 6 bases, 11 bases remained unmatched.

This clone was recorded a few times. The chain employs TRBV29-1 and TRBJ2-4; D unclear. Trimming left V 2 bases short and J 14 bases short, with 13 bases between. Germline V gene sequence: CDR1 SQVTM, CDR2 ANQGSEA. The CDR3 is made up of 11 amino acids. The CDR3 DNA is TGCAGCGTTGAATCGTGGCCAGAAAAGTACTTC. This sequence encodes CSVESWPEKYF.

This clone was counted only a few times. V usage is TRBV12-5 and J usage is TRBJ1-5; 7 nucleotides align to TRBD1. The CDR3 loop spans 15 amino acids. Germline loops: CDR1 LGHNT, CDR2 FRNRAP. The trim removed 5 bases at V and 3 bases at J, leaving 7 bases unmatched. CDR3 sequence reads: CASGHTGQYNQPQHF. The CDR3 nucleotides read TGTGCTAGTGGTCATACGGGACAGTACAATCAGCCCCAGCATTTT.

This chain joins TRBV12-5 and TRBJ2-1; a weak D match, TRBD2 (5 bases). The CDR3 runs to 13 residues. The germline V and J ends were trimmed by 1 base and 5 bases, with 6 bases remaining between them. Germline V gene sequence: CDR1 LGHNT, CDR2 FRNRAP. In DNA, the CDR3 is TGTGCTAGTGGTTTGGCGGGGAACAATGAGCAGTTCTTC. Translation: CASGLAGNNEQFF.

This clone was picked up a small number of times. The chain has TRBV7-7 and TRBJ2-5, with 8 bases that match TRBD2. The CDR3 runs 16 residues. Trimming took 3 bases from V and 2 from J; bases not matched to a gene: 8. Germline CDR1 SSHAT, CDR2 FNYEAQ (reference sequence). Here the CDR3 reads CASSLGSGKMQETQYF. In DNA, the CDR3 is TGTGCCAGCAGCTTGGGTAGCGGGAAGATGCAAGAGACCCAGTACTTC.

V gene TRBV13 combines with J gene TRBJ1-4; 7 bases line up with TRBD1. This CDR3 comprises 15 residues. The ends lost 6 bases at V and 0 bases at J; junction bases unmatched: 4. CDR1 is PRHDT, CDR2 FYEKMQ, per germline (reference sequence). The CDR3 region has the DNA TGTGCCAGCAGACGAGGGGGCGCAACTAATGAAAAACTGTTTTTT. Its translation: CASRRGGATNEKLFF.

The chain employs TRBV9 and TRBJ1-1; TRBD1 aligns across 8 bases. Germline trimming cut 3 bases from V and 4 bases from J; bases unmatched to any gene: 2. There are 13 residues in the CDR3. CDR1 and CDR2 from the germline V gene are SGDLS and YYNGEE. The CDR3 spells CASSGTGSTEAFF. In DNA, the CDR3 is TGTGCCAGCAGCGGGACAGGGTCCACTGAAGCTTTCTTT.

The J gene is TRBJ2-5, the V gene TRBV15; TRBD2 might be the D (6 bases). Germline-derived CDR1 and CDR2 are LNHNV and YYDKDF (reference sequence). The CDR3 has 13 amino acids. V lost 3 bases, J lost 5 bases, and 10 bases lay in between. The DNA for the CDR3 is TGTGCCACCAGCAGCGGGACTTGGGAGACCCAGTACTTC. Translating it yields CATSSGTWETQYF.

The chain recombines TRBV19 with TRBJ1-5; tentatively, D is TRBD1 (6 bases). Germline CDR1 and CDR2: LNHDA and SQIVND (reference sequence). The ends were cut back, 7 bases at V and 5 bases at J, with 12 bases in the middle. The CDR3 is 13 residues long. In DNA form, the CDR3 reads TGTGCCAGTAACCTGCAGGGGTATCAGCCCCAGCATTTT. Its protein product is CASNLQGYQPQHF.

The table lists this clone with a few counts. The chain combines TRBV4-2 with TRBJ2-3, with a tentative D call TRBD1 (6 bases). Trimming cost V 5 bases and J 1 base, with 13 bases left between them. The germline V gene encodes CDR1 LGHNA and CDR2 YNFKEQ. The CDR3 is 15 residues long. CDR3: CASSTQNRGTDTQYF. The DNA of the CDR3 is TGTGCCAGCAGCACACAGAACAGGGGCACAGATACGCAGTATTTT.

This chain links TRBV10-1 with TRBJ1-6; 7 positions match TRBD1. V gave up 2 bases and J gave up 9 bases; unmatched junction bases: 1. From germline, CDR1 is WNHNN and CDR2 SYGVQD (reference sequence). The CDR3 consists of 13 residues. The CDR3 bases are TGCGCCAGCAGTGAGACAGGGGTTTCACCCCTCCACTTT. This codes for CASSETGVSPLHF.

The chain combines TRBV15 with TRBJ1-1; 7 positions agree with TRBD1. V shed 11 bases and J 0 bases; nucleotides not matched to a gene: 9. The CDR3 runs to 14 residues. The germline CDR1 and CDR2 sequences are LNHNV and YYDKDF (reference sequence). DNA for the CDR3: TGTGCCTCTACAGGGGACAGCCTGAACACTGAAGCTTTCTTT. Translated: CASTGDSLNTEAFF.

This clone was observed a handful of times. The rearrangement links TRBV6-1 to TRBJ1-5, with a weak D call TRBD1 (5 bases). The ends were cut back, 10 bases at V and 2 bases at J, with 15 bases in the middle. The CDR3 totals 14 residues. Per germline, CDR1 MNHNS and CDR2 SASEGT. The CDR3 loop is CATQERQRNQPQHF. The CDR3 nucleotides read TGTGCCACCCAAGAAAGACAGCGCAATCAGCCCCAGCATTTT.

This clone showed up just a few times. Being one base from a much bigger clone, this may be a read error. The rearrangement links TRBV5-4 to TRBJ1-2, with a weak D call TRBD1 (6 bases). V gave up 0 bases and J gave up 0 bases, with 15 bases separating them. Germline CDR1 and CDR2: SGHNT and YYREEE (reference sequence). CDR3 size: 17 residues. The chain's CDR3 is CASSLECREGANYGYTF. In DNA form, the CDR3 reads TGTGCCAGCAGCTTGGAGTGCAGGGAGGGGGCTAACTATGGCTACACCTTC.

This clone was recorded a few times. The rearrangement uses TRBV29-1 and TRBJ2-1; 8 bases agree with TRBD2. The germline V gene encodes CDR1 SQVTM and CDR2 ANQGSEA. This CDR3 comprises 16 residues. Trimming removed 2 bases from V and 8 bases from J; junction bases left unmatched: 14. The chain's CDR3 is CSVENPRPGGQDEQFF. The CDR3 DNA follows: TGCAGCGTTGAAAACCCTAGGCCGGGGGGGCAGGATGAGCAGTTCTTC.

V and J are TRBV5-1 and TRBJ2-7; TRBD2 aligns across 10 bases. CDR3 size: 15 residues. V lost 2 bases and J lost 4; bases outside the gene matches: 6. Per germline, CDR1 SGHRS and CDR2 YFSETQ. Here the CDR3 DNA reads TGCGCCAGCAGCTTTATCCTAGCGGGGGAGTACGAGCAGTACTTC. Protein product: CASSFILAGEYEQYF.

V gene TRBV28 combines with J gene TRBJ2-7, with 12 bases that match TRBD1. CDR1 and CDR2 (germline): MDHEN, SYDVKM. This CDR3 has 15 residues. Trimming cost V 5 bases and J 5 bases; bases outside gene matches: 7. The CDR3 protein is CASSPSGTGGDEQYV. CDR3 nucleotide sequence: TGTGCCAGCAGTCCCTCCGGGACAGGGGGCGACGAGCAGTACGTC.

V usage is TRBV2 and J usage is TRBJ2-3; possible D gene TRBD2, 6 bases. The CDR3 has 15 amino acids. Looked up from germline, CDR1 is SNHLY and CDR2 is FYNNEI. V lost 6 bases to trimming and J lost 1 base, with 14 bases between them. The CDR3 DNA is TGTGCCAGCAGGTTTCGACTAGTTCGCACAGATACGCAGTATTTT. Amino acids: CASRFRLVRTDTQYF.

The chain carries TRBV7-2 and TRBJ2-7, with D maybe TRBD1 (7 bases). Trimming took 2 bases from V and 7 from J, leaving 18 bases between them. CDR1 is SGHTA and CDR2 is FQGNSA in the germline V gene. This CDR3 contains 15 residues. CDR3 DNA sequence: TGTGCCAGCAGCTTATATGGCAGGGGGGTACAAGAGCAGTACTTC. The encoded protein is CASSLYGRGVQEQYF.

This clone appeared a few times. This chain joins TRBV5-4 and TRBJ2-3; 9 bases agree with TRBD2. CDR1 SGHNT and CDR2 YYREEE come from the germline V gene (reference sequence). This CDR3 contains 15 residues. J gave up 4 bases and V 6 bases, and 9 bases lay outside the gene matches. The CDR3 reads CASTMAGGKADTQYF. The DNA of the CDR3 is TGTGCCAGCACGATGGCGGGAGGGAAGGCAGATACGCAGTATTTT.

At least ten counts were recorded for this clone. The same CDR3 also results from other DNA sequences found in this sample. The rearrangement joins TRBV29-1 to TRBJ1-3; D gene uncertain. Trimming took 6 bases from V and 0 from J, leaving 3 bases between them. CDR3 length equals 11 residues. The germline V gene encodes CDR1 SQVTM and CDR2 ANQGSEA. The CDR3 region has the DNA TGCAGCGTCCGCTCTGGAAACACCATATATTTT. It specifies CSVRSGNTIYF.

This clone turned up a few times. The CDR3 here is CASGLDGGQPQHF. The CDR3 coding sequence is TGTGCTAGTGGTTTGGATGGGGGACAGCCCCAGCATTTT. J is TRBJ1-5 and V is TRBV12-5, with D perhaps TRBD1 (5 bases). V was pared by 1 base and J by 7 bases, with 8 bases between. The length of the CDR3 is 13 residues. Germline CDR1 reads LGHNT; CDR2 reads FRNRAP.

This clone has more than one count but fewer than ten. The J gene is TRBJ2-1, the V gene TRBV10-3; TRBD2 matches at 8 bases. Trimming at V came to 0 bases and at J to 7 bases, leaving 8 bases not matched to a gene. The germline gives CDR1 ENHRY, CDR2 SYGVKD. The CDR3 totals 16 residues. The CDR3, as DNA: TGTGCCATCAGTGAGTCGGGGGGACTAGTTGAGAATGAGCAGTTCTTC. This gives the protein CAISESGGLVENEQFF.

This clone was counted between two and nine times. The chain employs TRBV6-5 and TRBJ1-6; D might be TRBD1 (5 bases). Per the germline V gene, CDR1 is MNHEY and CDR2 is SVGAGI. This CDR3 is built from 15 residues. The ends were cut back, 6 bases at V and 5 bases at J, with 14 bases in the middle. In nucleotides, the CDR3 is TGTGCCAGCAGCCCGGAGGGGCTTCATAATTCACCCCTCCACTTT. Its translation is CASSPEGLHNSPLHF.

The chain carries TRBV5-1 and TRBJ2-2; D uncertain. The V end lost 2 bases, the J end lost 1 base, and 6 bases lay between the germline ends. The CDR3 extends over 14 amino acids. CDR1 and CDR2 from the germline V gene are SGHRS and YFSETQ. The chain's CDR3 is CASSFSGNTGELFF. The CDR3 DNA reads as TGCGCCAGCAGCTTCTCGGGGAACACCGGGGAGCTGTTTTTT.

Here the CDR3 DNA reads TGCGCCAGCAGTTCCTCACCCCTCCACTTT. The encoded protein is CASSSSPLHF. The chain is built from TRBV5-1 and TRBJ1-6; D is uncertain. The ends were cut back, 5 bases at V and 10 bases at J, with 4 bases in the middle. The CDR3 is 10 residues long. Germline CDR1 and CDR2: SGHRS and YFSETQ.